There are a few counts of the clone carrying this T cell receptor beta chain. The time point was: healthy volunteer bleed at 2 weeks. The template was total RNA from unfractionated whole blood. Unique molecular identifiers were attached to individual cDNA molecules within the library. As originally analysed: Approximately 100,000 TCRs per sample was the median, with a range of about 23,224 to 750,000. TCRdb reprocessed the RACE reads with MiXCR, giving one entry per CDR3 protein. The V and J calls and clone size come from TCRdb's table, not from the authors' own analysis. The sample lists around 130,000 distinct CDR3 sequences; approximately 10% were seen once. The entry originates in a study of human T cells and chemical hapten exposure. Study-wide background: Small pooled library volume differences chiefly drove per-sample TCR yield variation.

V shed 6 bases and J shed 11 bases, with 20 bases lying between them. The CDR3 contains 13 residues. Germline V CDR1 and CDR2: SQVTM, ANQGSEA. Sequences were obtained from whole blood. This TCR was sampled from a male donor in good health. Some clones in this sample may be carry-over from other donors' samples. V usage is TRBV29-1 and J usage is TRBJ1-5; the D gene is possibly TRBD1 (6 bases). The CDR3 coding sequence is TGCAGCGTGGCACAACAGGGCAACGTAGCCCAGCATTTT. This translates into CSVAQQGNVAQHF.